A single sample gave rise to the 29 T cell receptor beta chains below, sequenced in a study of blood T cell repertoires in COVID-19 (TCRdb year 2020). To prepare the library, the immunoSEQ multiplex PCR assay was applied. TCRdb limited this immuneACCESS table to in-frame rearrangements with V and J called. A share of clones is missing; checked studies link under half to unresolved V genes, and the rest is unexplained. This sample has some 490,000 clones in its table, and 88% of those were observed once. The ten largest clones capture approximately 8% of the sample. The sequencing input was PBMCs or T cells enriched from blood (not recorded which). The receptor set was obtained from a woman aged 60 to 75 who had recovered from COVID-19.

The V gene is TRBV3-1 (or the pseudogene TRBV3-2), the J gene TRBJ1-1, with 8 positions matching TRBD1. V gave up 1 base and J gave up 1 base; unmatched junction bases: 5. This CDR3 contains 16 residues. Germline CDR1 is LGHDT and CDR2 is YNNKEL (reference sequence). CDR3 coding DNA: TGTGCCAGCAGCCAAGTGACAGGGGCGCCGAACACTGAAGCTTTCTTT. It specifies CASSQVTGAPNTEAFF.

The chain carries TRBV2 and TRBJ2-1, with TRBD1 matching 7 bases. J gave up 0 bases and V 4 bases, and 6 bases lay outside the gene matches. CDR1 is SNHLY and CDR2 is FYNNEI in the germline V gene. This CDR3 contains 16 residues. CDR3 in amino acids: CASSGAGGSSYNEQFF. The CDR3 bases are TGTGCCAGCAGTGGGGCAGGGGGTTCCTCCTACAATGAGCAGTTCTTC.

The chain carries TRBV2 and TRBJ1-6; no clear D gene. The V and J ends lost 6 bases and 18 bases respectively, with 24 bases between them. Germline lookup yields CDR1 SNHLY and CDR2 FYNNEI. The CDR3 covers 14 residues. The CDR3, as DNA: TGTGCCAGCAGCGAACCCACGACTTTTACGGGAAACCACTTT. This gives the protein CASSEPTTFTGNHF.

This sequence joins TRBV30 and TRBJ1-2, with unresolved D. V shed 2 bases and J shed 5 bases, with 12 bases lying between them. The germline V gene has CDR1 GTSNPN and CDR2 SVGIG (reference sequence). This CDR3 has 13 residues. CDR3 protein: CAWSRGPEYGYTF. The CDR3 DNA reads TGTGCCTGGAGTCGAGGGCCGGAATATGGCTACACCTTC.

The chain employs TRBV7-9 and TRBJ1-2; 10 bases align to TRBD1. J lost 1 base, V lost 3 bases, and 14 bases had no gene match. Germline V lookup: CDR1 SEHNR, CDR2 FQNEAQ (reference sequence). This CDR3 comprises 19 residues. The CDR3 sequence is CASSFDVPGQGWGNYGYTF. CDR3 bases: TGTGCCAGCAGCTTCGACGTACCGGGACAGGGGTGGGGTAACTATGGCTACACCTTC.

V and J are TRBV7-6 and TRBJ2-7; 7 bases align to TRBD1. Germline trimming cut 2 bases from V and 4 bases from J; bases unmatched to any gene: 8. The CDR3 contains 15 residues. Germline V CDR1 and CDR2: SGHVS, FNYEAQ. The DNA for the CDR3 is TGTGCCAGCAGCTTACGACAGGGTGGAGAGTACGAGCAGTACTTC. It encodes CASSLRQGGEYEQYF.

V is TRBV29-1 and J is TRBJ2-1, with 9 bases aligning to TRBD1. Germline CDR1 SQVTM, CDR2 ANQGSEA. The CDR3 length is 11 residues. Germline trimming cut 6 bases from V and 9 bases from J; bases unmatched to any gene: 3. CDR3 in DNA: TGCAGCGTAGGGACAGGGTTTGAGCAGTTCTTC. This codes for CSVGTGFEQFF.

V and J are TRBV19 and TRBJ2-6, with 10 nucleotides matching TRBD1. CDR1 and CDR2 (germline): LNHDA, SQIVND (reference sequence). CDR3 size: 16 residues. V shed 3 bases, J shed 4 bases, and the junction held 3 bases outside the gene matches. The CDR3 region is CASSIRQGAGANVLTF. CDR3 DNA sequence: TGTGCCAGTAGTATTCGACAGGGGGCCGGGGCCAACGTCCTGACTTTC. Together with reference TRBV19 and TRBJ2-6, the CDR3 gives the full variable domain: DGGITQSPKYLFRKEGQNVTLSCEQNLNHDAMYWYRQDPGQGLRLIYYSQIVNDFQKGDIAEGYSVSREKKESFPLTVTSAQKNPTAFYLCASSIRQGAGANVLTFGAGSRLTVL.

V usage is TRBV19 and J usage is TRBJ1-6; 9 positions agree with TRBD1. This CDR3 spans 14 amino acids. J lost 10 bases, V lost 3 bases, and 4 bases had no gene match. CDR1 LNHDA and CDR2 SQIVND come from the germline V gene (reference sequence). The CDR3 nucleotides are TGTGCCAGTAGTATCGGGACAGGGAGGTCACCCCTCCACTTT. Translating it yields CASSIGTGRSPLHF.

The genes are TRBV5-4 and TRBJ1-2; 7 bases map to TRBD1. This CDR3 has 14 amino acids. Germline V gene sequence: CDR1 SGHNT, CDR2 YYREEE (reference sequence). Trimming cost V 3 bases and J 8 bases; bases outside gene matches: 10. CDR3 DNA sequence: TGTGCCAGCAGCTCCGAGACAGGGCCCCTGGGCTACACCTTC. This codes for CASSSETGPLGYTF.

The gene calls are TRBV6-5 and TRBJ1-1, with a possible D match to TRBD1 (5 bases). The germline gives CDR1 MNHEY, CDR2 SVGAGI. The CDR3 runs 16 residues. The V end was cut by 2 bases, the J end by 2 bases, with 15 bases between. The CDR3 is CASSYRGSPGNTEAFF. DNA for the CDR3: TGTGCCAGCAGTTACAGGGGATCCCCGGGCAACACTGAAGCTTTCTTT.

The chain has TRBV30 and TRBJ2-3; TRBD2 matches 8 bases. The CDR3 extends over 14 amino acids. The germline CDR1 and CDR2 sequences are GTSNPN and SVGIG (reference sequence). With 4 bases clipped from V and 0 bases from J, the junction kept 3 bases outside the gene matches. For the CDR3, the DNA is TGTGCCTGGACTAGCGGGCTCAGCACAGATACGCAGTATTTT. Its protein is CAWTSGLSTDTQYF.

The gene calls are TRBV5-6 and TRBJ2-1, with TRBD2 matching over 12 bases. From germline, CDR1 is SGHDT and CDR2 YYEEEE. V shed 4 bases, J shed 4 bases, and the junction held 0 bases outside the gene matches. The CDR3 has 14 amino acids. CDR3 in amino acids: CASSGLAGYNEQFF. The CDR3 nucleotides are TGTGCCAGCAGCGGACTAGCGGGGTACAATGAGCAGTTCTTC.

The chain is built from TRBV7-8 and TRBJ1-1; D is possibly TRBD1 (5 bases). Per the germline V gene, CDR1 is SGHVS and CDR2 is FQNEAQ. The CDR3 is 14 residues long. V shed 2 bases and J shed 8 bases, with 15 bases lying between them. The CDR3 DNA sequence: TGTGCCAGCAGCTTATTTGGGAGTGGGGGGGAAGCTTTCTTT. Translation: CASSLFGSGGEAFF.

V is TRBV19 and J is TRBJ2-7; possible D gene TRBD1, 6 bases. V lost 1 base and J 1 base, leaving 11 bases between the germline ends. The CDR3 has 15 residues. Germline-derived CDR1 and CDR2 are LNHDA and SQIVND (reference sequence). CDR3 loop: CASSIGGRSSYEQYF. The CDR3 coding sequence is TGTGCCAGTAGTATAGGGGGGCGGTCGTCCTACGAGCAGTACTTC.

The CDR3 protein is CASSPRQGESGELFF. DNA for the CDR3: TGCGCCAGCAGCCCTAGGCAGGGGGAGAGCGGGGAGCTGTTTTTT. The chain joins TRBV5-1 to TRBJ2-2, with TRBD1 identical over 7 bases. This CDR3 comprises 15 residues. V shed 4 bases, J shed 7 bases, and the junction held 10 bases outside the gene matches. Germline V lookup: CDR1 SGHRS, CDR2 YFSETQ.

This clone has more than one count but fewer than ten. The chain employs TRBV29-1 and TRBJ1-2; 10 bases are shared with TRBD1. The CDR3 sequence is 14 residues long. V lost 7 bases, J lost 4 bases, and 9 bases stayed unmatched. Looked up from germline, CDR1 is SQVTM and CDR2 is ANQGSEA. The DNA of the CDR3 is TGCAGCGCGGCGGACAGGGGGGGCTCCTATGGCTACACCTTC. This translates into CSAADRGGSYGYTF.

CDR3 nucleotides: TGTGCCAGTAGAAGACAGGAGACACCGTACAATGAGCAGTTCTTC. It translates to CASRRQETPYNEQFF. The chain joins TRBV19 to TRBJ2-1, with D possibly being TRBD1 (6 bases). V was cut by 6 bases and J by 4 bases, with 16 bases left in between. Germline V gene data show CDR1 as LNHDA and CDR2 as SQIVND (reference sequence). The CDR3 spans 15 residues.

The chain combines TRBV30 with TRBJ2-2; perhaps TRBD2 as D (5 bases). In germline, CDR1 is GTSNPN, CDR2 SVGIG (reference sequence). The V end lost 0 bases, the J end lost 1 base, and 15 bases lay between the germline ends. The CDR3 contains 17 residues. CDR3 in amino acids: CAWSVLDFPLNTGELFF. The CDR3, as DNA: TGTGCCTGGAGTGTTTTGGACTTCCCCCTGAACACCGGGGAGCTGTTTTTT.

This clone is a singleton in its sample. The rearrangement joins TRBV4-1 to TRBJ2-7; a possible D gene is TRBD2 (6 bases). This CDR3 region has 15 residues. The V gene's germline CDR1 is MGHRA and CDR2 YSYEKL. Between the trimmed V and J ends, which lost 3 bases and 0 bases, there was a span of 12 bases. CDR3 amino acids: CASSQGQGGSYEQYF. In nucleotides, the CDR3 is TGCGCCAGCAGCCAGGGTCAGGGAGGCTCCTACGAGCAGTACTTC.

The genes are TRBV6-5 and TRBJ2-3; a possible D gene is TRBD2 (6 bases). Germline CDR1 is MNHEY and CDR2 is SVGAGI. The CDR3 has 12 amino acids. V shed 5 bases and J shed 9 bases, with 12 bases lying between them. This chain's CDR3 is CASSTPGRTQYF. In nucleotides, the CDR3 is TGTGCCAGCAGTACCCCCGGGAGAACGCAGTATTTT.

This chain uses TRBV6-5 with TRBJ1-1; D uncertain. CDR1 and CDR2 from the germline V gene are MNHEY and SVGAGI. V lost 10 bases and J 1 base, leaving 10 bases between the germline ends. There are 12 residues in the CDR3. The CDR3, as DNA: TGTGCCACCATGGAGGGGAACACTGAAGCTTTCTTT. This gives the protein CATMEGNTEAFF.

V and J are TRBV18 and TRBJ2-1; 11 bases are shared with TRBD2. After removal of 3 bases from V and 4 bases from J, the junction contained 5 bases not matched to a gene. This CDR3 spans 16 amino acids. The germline CDR1 and CDR2 sequences are KGHSH and LQKENI. CDR3 DNA: TGTGCCAGCTCACCTCCGGGGACTAGCGGATACAATGAGCAGTTCTTC. It yields the protein CASSPPGTSGYNEQFF. Complete variable domain (other parts from reference TRBV18 and TRBJ2-1): NAGVMQNPRHLVRRRGQEARLRCSPMKGHSHVYWYRQLPEEGLKFMVYLQKENIIDESGMPKERFSAEFPKEGPSILRIQQVVRGDSAAYFCASSPPGTSGYNEQFFGPGTRLTVL.

CDR3 coding DNA: TGCGCCAGCAGGGGAGCCGGGGAGCTGTTTTTT. Amino acid sequence: CASRGAGELFF. The J gene is TRBJ2-2, the V gene TRBV23-1; D might be TRBD2 (5 bases). TRBV23-1 is labeled an ORF, and its function is uncertain. This CDR3 spans 11 amino acids. Between the trimmed V and J ends, which lost 6 bases and 6 bases, there was a span of 5 bases.

J is TRBJ1-1 and V is TRBV30; 7 positions match TRBD1. The junction had 4 bases not matched to a gene; V was cut back by 3 bases and J by 3 bases. In germline, CDR1 is GTSNPN, CDR2 SVGIG (reference sequence). This CDR3 is built from 13 residues. CDR3 region: CAWRVDRDTEAFF. The CDR3 nucleotides are TGTGCCTGGAGGGTTGACAGGGACACTGAAGCTTTCTTT.

V and J are TRBV5-1 and TRBJ2-1, with TRBD2 matching 9 bases. CDR1 and CDR2 from the germline V gene are SGHRS and YFSETQ. CDR3 length: 12 residues. V was pared by 4 bases and J by 9 bases, with 2 bases of the junction left unmatched. Written as DNA, the CDR3 is TGCGCCAGCAGCCGACTAGCGGCTGAGCAGTTCTTC. Its translation is CASSRLAAEQFF.

About this clone itself: This same CDR3 is encoded by further DNA sequences in the sample. The V call is TRBV9, the J call TRBJ1-2, with 7 nucleotides matching TRBD1. The V gene's germline CDR1 is SGDLS and CDR2 YYNGEE. V was clipped by 4 bases and J by 0 bases; unmatched bases: 3. CDR3 length equals 14 residues. CDR3 amino acids: CASSPDRANYGYTF. For the CDR3, the DNA is TGTGCCAGCAGCCCTGACAGGGCTAACTATGGCTACACCTTC.

The chain carries TRBV10-3 and TRBJ1-6; D is possibly TRBD1 (6 bases). The CDR3 extends over 14 amino acids. The germline gives CDR1 ENHRY, CDR2 SYGVKD. Trimming shortened V by 5 bases and J by 8 bases, and 13 bases separated the two germline ends. CDR3 nucleotides: TGTGCCATCAGTCCCCGGGACACCGATTCACCCCTCCACTTT. The encoded protein is CAISPRDTDSPLHF.

This clone was detected a few times. V is TRBV20-1 and J is TRBJ1-2; D possibly corresponds to TRBD1 (6 bases). The germline CDR1 and CDR2 sequences are DFQATT and SNEGSKA (reference sequence). The V and J ends lost 0 bases and 8 bases respectively, with 7 bases between them. The CDR3 has 11 amino acids. CDR3 nucleotides: TGCAGTGCTAGAGAGGGGGCCGGCTACACCTTC. Its translation is CSAREGAGYTF.